The entry below describes one TCR beta chain. Its target antigen remains unknown. One end of the junction fails to match germline, which may point to a read error. These data come from a study of cytomegalovirus exposure and HLA in healthy donors (dated by TCRdb to 2015 to 2018). For the study in its entirety: According to an earlier analysis of a few hundred of the donors, some 180 million T cells yielded roughly 100 million unique TCR beta sequences and approximately 300 Gb of sequence data. The study aimed to test whether signatures of past pathogen exposure could be identified by cataloging public T cell receptors. To study patterns of TCR occurrence, a later analysis re-analyzed previously published TCR beta repertoires from just over 650 donors and added high-resolution HLA genotyping. Class I and class II HLA loci were covered by the typing at four-digit resolution. Along with the approximately 620-subject first cohort, a separate validation cohort of some 130 different subjects was used. Across approximately 400 genotyped donors of the cohort, an average of about 240,000 unique TCR beta nucleotide sequences per donor were sequenced, and roughly 20% of those sequences were non-productive. Donor age, sex, ethnicity and CMV serostatus were compiled together with the repertoire data. In an earlier analysis of 587 of the donors, high-throughput TCR beta sequencing was used to judge whether each TCR beta V gene segment behaved as functional or pseudogenic. An early release that covered fewer than 750 HLA-typed donors contained 300 to 350 gigabases of sequencing data and 85 million to 100 million unique TCR sequences. Roughly five DR-DQ haplotypes were handled as single units for association and clustering because linkage in the cohort was strong. The study used immunosequencing to profile the T cell repertoires of around 600 subjects and linked those repertoires to cytomegalovirus serostatus. The number of typed donors differed by locus: about 620-640 for A, B, C, DRB1 and DQB1; 500 to 550 for DQA1; 600 to 610 for DPA1; and roughly 450 for DPB1. Every repertoire in the discovery cohort had been generated on one and the same sequencing platform. Rather than using new phenotypic data, the later analysis identified candidate immune exposures from TCR beta sequences and from how often those sequences occurred across donors. The study combined high-throughput TCR immunosequencing, statistical association of individual TCRs with disease status, and machine learning to predict cytomegalovirus infection status. Genome-wide SNP genotypes for about 65% of the 666 donors were used in a later genetic analysis, which treated that subset as a discovery cohort. Of the approximately 400 genotyped donors, about 80% fell in the genetic ancestry cluster associated with self-reported Caucasian donors. Broad study findings and their caveats: According to a later analysis, most CMV-associated TCR beta chains appeared to be HLA-restricted, and the HLA associations seemed to be driven largely by CMV exposure. Because counts were too low, around 17 rarely observed V segments, including chromosome 9 orphons, were left out of the earlier analysis of approximately 580 of the donors. When HLA alleles, especially DR and DQ, strongly co-occurred, attributing TCR associations to individual alleles was difficult. In both the original and validation cohorts, the classifier was reported to diagnose cytomegalovirus status with high specificity and sensitivity. Some IMGT-functional V segments, including TRBV6-2 and TRBV6-3, could not be told apart with the 87-base-pair reads, so those segments were excluded. The presence/absence analyses assumed that sequencing depth was roughly uniform across donors, and that assumption may not be true. In a later analysis, HLA-associated TCR beta chains were found to be more clonally expanded and to have lower generation probabilities than equally common non-associated chains. Broadly in line with IMGT annotations, most TCR beta V segments showed up in productive rearrangements about 90% or about 30% of the time in an earlier analysis of 450 to 750 of the donors. In a later analysis, the rate of TCR association differed among HLA loci, with DRB1 alleles having the most associated TCRs and HLA-C alleles having the fewest. The only immune exposure information available for the cohort was CMV serostatus. Because some donors lacked HLA typing at each locus, the association tests relied only on the typed subset. Compared with the approximately 720-donor mean, donors in an Asian-associated ancestry cluster had fewer N-insertions in productive TCRs, according to a later genetic analysis. Several of the top co-occurrence clusters appeared to be linked to parvovirus B19, influenza, CMV and Epstein-Barr virus, according to a later analysis. A group of highly shared sequence variants was considered likely to be a technical artifact of the sequencing pipeline. Only TCR beta chains were sequenced in this cohort, and the absence of alpha or paired-chain data limited detectable features. The authors suggested that the approach could potentially be generalized to other disease states and immunological phenotypes. A further reported finding was that TCR beta sequences accurately predicted the HLA-A and HLA-B alleles for most subjects in the first cohort. In the study, approximately 150 TCR beta chains were listed as associated with cytomegalovirus. Most TCR sequences were seen in very few donors, while some public TCRs were found in many individuals. In vitro tests confirmed that a few of the cytomegalovirus-associated TCR beta chains recognize cytomegalovirus antigens. In a later analysis, some 18,000 TCR beta sequences were associated with specific HLA alleles at a false discovery rate of 0.05. Linkage disequilibrium might explain the correlated functional status among segregating V segments, but an unknown experimental factor could not be excluded. A later genetic analysis associated a missense DCLRE1C variant with V-gene and J-gene trimming of TCR beta chains, and an independent cohort replicated the association.

The library relied on the immunoSEQ multiplex PCR assay. For the multiplex PCR, a mixture combining 60 forward primers for TCR Vbeta segments and 13 reverse primers for TCR Jbeta segments was used. The CDR3 region of rearranged TCR beta genes was amplified from genomic DNA by a multiplex PCR assay. On the Illumina HiSeq System, the amplified TCR beta libraries were sequenced as 87-base-pair reads. As for the authors' bioinformatics: In a later analysis, tens of millions of unique TCR beta chains were counted across the roughly 610 repertoires, and approximately 11 million of these chains were shared by at least two donors. Raw reads were error-corrected and collapsed into unique sequences with a nearest-neighbor algorithm that merged closely related sequences to remove PCR and sequencing errors. V, D and J gene segments were assigned by aligning CDR3 sequences to IMGT reference sequences. Each retained sequence needed at least a six-nucleotide match to both a V gene segment and a J gene segment. A rearrangement counted as productive if the CDR3 had no stop codons and remained in frame with V and J, and every other rearrangement counted as non-productive. Following IMGT convention, CDR3 was defined as the stretch from the second conserved V-encoded cysteine to the conserved J-encoded phenylalanine. The earlier analysis of about 590 of the donors excluded sequences that lacked an unambiguous match to a single V gene segment. An earlier analysis of several hundred of the donors called V segments functional above 56.7% productive rearrangements and segregating when the between-donor standard deviation exceeded 5%. A statistical classification framework was built to diagnose cytomegalovirus status from the catalog of TCR beta chain sequences. A later analysis assigned V and J genes by comparing TCR nucleotide sequences with IMGT/GENE-DB human TR gene sequences. A later analysis assigned CDR3 sequences and most-parsimonious VDJ recombination scenarios with the TCRdist pipeline. In a later analysis, each TCR beta chain was defined by its CDR3 amino acid sequence together with its V-gene family, and reads lacking a unique V-gene family were excluded. As a way to deal with suspected cross-contamination and a sequencing artifact, a later analysis dropped roughly 600 nucleotide sequences that were highly shared and had low generation probability. For each public chain, a later analysis derived a clonal expansion index from normalized ranks of inferred template counts within each repertoire. A later analysis computed generation probabilities with a VDJ recombination model fitted to out-of-frame rearrangements, and checked the results against IGoR. In a later analysis, hypergeometric tests were used to score TCR-TCR, TCR-HLA and TCR-CMV co-occurrence, with a repertoire-size bias correction applied to TCR pairs. In a later analysis, false discovery rates were estimated by permuting HLA or CMV assignments 20 times. In a later analysis, co-occurring TCRs were grouped using DBSCAN, with TCRdist sequence similarity added in when clustering inside HLA-allele-positive subsets. Co-occurrence clustering excluded repertoires with fewer than 30,000 or more than 120,000 public chains, plus five with anomalous nucleotide sharing. The table was pulled from immuneACCESS by TCRdb, which kept in-frame rearrangements only. Such tables lose some clones; where checked, under half of the loss comes from unresolved V genes, and the rest has no known cause. V and J calls and clone size are those listed in that table; D and trimming were worked out from the DNA. This sample lists around 100,000 clones; about 68% were detected once. 11% to 15% of the sample comes from the top ten.

CDR1 and CDR2 (LGHNA, YNFKEQ) derive from the germline V gene. Measured from the cysteine to the phenylalanine, the CDR3 is 12 residues long. This entry keeps only the CDR3 DNA: 36 bases, framed from base 1. The cohort consisted of 670 or so healthy bone marrow donors. At the time of sampling, every cohort member was nominally healthy, though immune exposures that went unrecorded were likely present. The donor was CMV seropositive and belonged to the group of 250 to 300 seropositive cohort members. Each donor provided a peripheral blood sample, and peripheral blood mononuclear cells were used for TCR beta sequencing. The Qiagen DNeasy Blood Extraction Kit was used to extract genomic DNA from the blood cell samples.

The origin of this receptor is a male donor in good health and CMV-seropositive. Sequenced: PBMCs. The rearrangement joined TRBV4-2 to TRBJ1-4, with no confident D gene call. The CDR3 is CASSQLGEKLLF. The nucleotide sequence is TGTGCCAGCAGCCAACTCGGTGAAAAACTGCTTTTT.